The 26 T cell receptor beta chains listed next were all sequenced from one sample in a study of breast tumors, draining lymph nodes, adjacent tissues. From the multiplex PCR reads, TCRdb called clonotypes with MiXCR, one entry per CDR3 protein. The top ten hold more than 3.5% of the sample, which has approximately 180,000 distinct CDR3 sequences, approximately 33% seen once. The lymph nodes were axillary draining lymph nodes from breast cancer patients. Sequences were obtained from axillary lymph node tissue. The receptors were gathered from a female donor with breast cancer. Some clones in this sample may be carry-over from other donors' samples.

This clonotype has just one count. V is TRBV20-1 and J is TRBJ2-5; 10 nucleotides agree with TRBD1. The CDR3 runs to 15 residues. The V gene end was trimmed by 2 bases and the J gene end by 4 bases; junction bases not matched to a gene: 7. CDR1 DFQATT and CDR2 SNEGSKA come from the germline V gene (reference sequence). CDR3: CSARHPGQGRETQYF. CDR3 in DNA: TGCAGTGCTAGACATCCGGGACAGGGGAGAGAGACCCAGTACTTC.

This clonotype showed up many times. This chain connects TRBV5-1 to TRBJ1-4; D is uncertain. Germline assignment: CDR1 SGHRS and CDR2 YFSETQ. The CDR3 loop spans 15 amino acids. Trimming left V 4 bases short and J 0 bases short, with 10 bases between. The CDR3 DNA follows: TGCGCCAGCAGCGCGTCATCCGCAACTAATGAAAAACTGTTTTTT. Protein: CASSASSATNEKLFF. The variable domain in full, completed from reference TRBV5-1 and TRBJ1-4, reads KAGVTQTPRYLIKTRGQQVTLSCSPISGHRSVSWYQQTPGQGLQFLFEYFSETQRNKGNFPGRFSGRQFSNSRSEMNVSTLELGDSALYLCASSASSATNEKLFFGSGTQLSVL.

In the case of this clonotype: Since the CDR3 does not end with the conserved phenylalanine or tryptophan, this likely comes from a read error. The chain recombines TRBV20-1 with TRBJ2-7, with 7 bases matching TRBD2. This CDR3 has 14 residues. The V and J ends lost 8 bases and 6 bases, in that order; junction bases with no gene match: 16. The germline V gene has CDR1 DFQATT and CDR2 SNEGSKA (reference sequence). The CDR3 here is CSWTGGTVACEQYL. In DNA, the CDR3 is TGCAGTTGGACCGGGGGGACGGTCGCCTGCGAGCAGTACCTC.

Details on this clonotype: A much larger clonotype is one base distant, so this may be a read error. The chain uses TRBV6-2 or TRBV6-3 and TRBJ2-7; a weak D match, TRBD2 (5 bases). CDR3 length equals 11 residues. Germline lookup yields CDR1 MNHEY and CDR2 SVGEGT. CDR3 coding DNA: TGTGCCAGCACTAGCTCCTACGAGCAGCACTTC. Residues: CASTSSYEQHF.

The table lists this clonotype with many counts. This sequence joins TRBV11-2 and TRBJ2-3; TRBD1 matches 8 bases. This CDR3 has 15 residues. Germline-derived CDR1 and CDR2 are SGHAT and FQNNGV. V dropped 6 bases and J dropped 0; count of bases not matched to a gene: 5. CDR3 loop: CASSPGQGSTDTQYF. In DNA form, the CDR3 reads TGTGCCAGCAGTCCCGGACAGGGAAGCACAGATACGCAGTATTTT.

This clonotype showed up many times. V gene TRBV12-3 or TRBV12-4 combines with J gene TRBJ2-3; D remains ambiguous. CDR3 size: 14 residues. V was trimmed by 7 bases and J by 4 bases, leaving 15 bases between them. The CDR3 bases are TGTGCCAGCAAAAAGCGTTCGGGTGCAGATACGCAGTATTTT. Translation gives CASKKRSGADTQYF.

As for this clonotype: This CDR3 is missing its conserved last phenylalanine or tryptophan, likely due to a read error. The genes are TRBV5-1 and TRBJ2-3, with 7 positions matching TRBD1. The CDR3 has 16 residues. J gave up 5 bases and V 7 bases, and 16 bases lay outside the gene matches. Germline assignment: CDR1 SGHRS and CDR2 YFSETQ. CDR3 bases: TGCGCCAGCGGTCCGACCGGGACAGAGCGCTTAGATACGCAGTATTCT. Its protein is CASGPTGTERLDTQYS.

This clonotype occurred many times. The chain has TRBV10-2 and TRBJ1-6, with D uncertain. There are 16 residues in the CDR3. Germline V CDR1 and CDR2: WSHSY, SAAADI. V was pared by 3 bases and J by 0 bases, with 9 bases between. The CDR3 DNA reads TGCGCCAGCAGTGAAATAGCGAGCTCCTATAATTCACCCCTCCACTTT. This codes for CASSEIASSYNSPLHF.

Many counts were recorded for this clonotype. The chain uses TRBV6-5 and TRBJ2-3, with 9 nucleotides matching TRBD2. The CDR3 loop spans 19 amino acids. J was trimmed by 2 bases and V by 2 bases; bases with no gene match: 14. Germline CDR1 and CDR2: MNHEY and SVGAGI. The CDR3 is CASSYAGSSGVDSTDTQYF. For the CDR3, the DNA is TGTGCCAGCAGTTACGCAGGTTCTAGCGGGGTGGATTCCACAGATACGCAGTATTTT.

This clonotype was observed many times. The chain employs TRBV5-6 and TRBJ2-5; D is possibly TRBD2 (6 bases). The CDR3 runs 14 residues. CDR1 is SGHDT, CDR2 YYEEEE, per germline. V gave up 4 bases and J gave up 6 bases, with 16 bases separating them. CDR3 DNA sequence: TGTGCCAGCAGCGAGTGGGACTCAACGAAGACCCAGTACTTC. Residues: CASSEWDSTKTQYF.

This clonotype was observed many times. CDR3 coding DNA: TGTGCCTGGAGTGTCCGGCGGGAGGGCTCCTACGAGCAGTACTTC. It translates to CAWSVRREGSYEQYF. V and J are TRBV30 and TRBJ2-7, with 9 bases fitting TRBD2. After removal of 0 bases from V and 0 bases from J, the junction contained 3 bases not matched to a gene. Per the germline V gene, CDR1 is GTSNPN and CDR2 is SVGIG (reference sequence). The CDR3 covers 15 residues.

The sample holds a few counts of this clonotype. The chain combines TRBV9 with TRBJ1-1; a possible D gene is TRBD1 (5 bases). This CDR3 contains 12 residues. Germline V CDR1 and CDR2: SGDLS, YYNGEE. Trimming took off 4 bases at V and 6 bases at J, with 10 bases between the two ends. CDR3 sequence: CASSSGGAEAFF. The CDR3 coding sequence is TGTGCCAGCAGCTCGGGGGGGGCTGAAGCTTTCTTT.

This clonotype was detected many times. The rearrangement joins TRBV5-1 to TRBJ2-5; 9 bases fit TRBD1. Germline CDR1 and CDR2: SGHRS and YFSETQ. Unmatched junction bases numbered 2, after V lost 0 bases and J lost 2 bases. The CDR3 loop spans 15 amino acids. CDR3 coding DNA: TGCGCCAGCAGCTTGGATGACAGGGGGCAAGAGACCCAGTACTTC. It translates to CASSLDDRGQETQYF. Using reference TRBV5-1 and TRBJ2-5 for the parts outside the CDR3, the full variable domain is KAGVTQTPRYLIKTRGQQVTLSCSPISGHRSVSWYQQTPGQGLQFLFEYFSETQRNKGNFPGRFSGRQFSNSRSEMNVSTLELGDSALYLCASSLDDRGQETQYFGPGTRLLVL.

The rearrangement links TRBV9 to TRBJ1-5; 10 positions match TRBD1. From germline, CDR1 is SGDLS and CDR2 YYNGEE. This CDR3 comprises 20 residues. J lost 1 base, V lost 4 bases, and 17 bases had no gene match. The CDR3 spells CASSPRQGASVGGSNQPQHF. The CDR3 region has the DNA TGTGCCAGCAGCCCCCGACAGGGGGCGAGTGTAGGTGGCAGCAATCAGCCCCAGCATTTT.

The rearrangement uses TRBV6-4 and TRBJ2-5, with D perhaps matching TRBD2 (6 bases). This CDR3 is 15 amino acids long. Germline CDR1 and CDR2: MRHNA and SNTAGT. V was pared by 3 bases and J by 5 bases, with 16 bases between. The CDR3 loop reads CASSESTGVGETQYF. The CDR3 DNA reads TGTGCCAGCAGTGAATCGACGGGAGTCGGTGAGACCCAGTACTTC.

CDR3 nucleotide sequence: TGTGCCAGCAGCATCGGACAGGGACAGCCCCTGGGCGAGCAGTACTTC. Amino acid sequence: CASSIGQGQPLGEQYF. The chain links TRBV7-6 to TRBJ2-7; TRBD1 matches at 8 bases. Trimming at V came to 5 bases and at J to 6 bases, leaving 15 bases not matched to a gene. Germline V gene data show CDR1 as SGHVS and CDR2 as FNYEAQ. The CDR3 has 16 residues.

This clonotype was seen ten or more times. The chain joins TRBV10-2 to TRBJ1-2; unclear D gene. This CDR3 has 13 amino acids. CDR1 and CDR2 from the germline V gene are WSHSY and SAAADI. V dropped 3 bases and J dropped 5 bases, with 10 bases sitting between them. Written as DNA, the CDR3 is TGCGCCAGCAGTGACGGGTTCCAGTATGGCTACACCTTC. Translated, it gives CASSDGFQYGYTF.

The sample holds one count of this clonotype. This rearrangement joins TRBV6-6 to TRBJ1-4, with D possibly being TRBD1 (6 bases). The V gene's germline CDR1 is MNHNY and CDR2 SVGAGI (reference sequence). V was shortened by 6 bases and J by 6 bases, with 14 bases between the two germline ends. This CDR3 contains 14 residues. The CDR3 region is CASRLQGRDEKLFF. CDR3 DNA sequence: TGTGCCAGCAGACTCCAGGGGCGGGATGAAAAACTGTTTTTT.

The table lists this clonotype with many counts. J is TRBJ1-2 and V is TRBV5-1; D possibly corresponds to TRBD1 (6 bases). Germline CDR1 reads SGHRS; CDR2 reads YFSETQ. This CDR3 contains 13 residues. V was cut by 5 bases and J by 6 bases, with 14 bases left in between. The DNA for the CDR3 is TGCGCCAGCAGATTAACAGGGACCCATGGCTACACCTTC. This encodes CASRLTGTHGYTF.

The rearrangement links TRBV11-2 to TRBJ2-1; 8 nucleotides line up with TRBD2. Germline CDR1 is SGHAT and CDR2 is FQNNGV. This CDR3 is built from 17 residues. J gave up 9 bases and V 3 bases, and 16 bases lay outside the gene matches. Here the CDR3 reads CASSFLYRAGGAVEQFF. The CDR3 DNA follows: TGTGCCAGCAGCTTCCTCTATAGGGCCGGGGGGGCCGTTGAGCAGTTCTTC.

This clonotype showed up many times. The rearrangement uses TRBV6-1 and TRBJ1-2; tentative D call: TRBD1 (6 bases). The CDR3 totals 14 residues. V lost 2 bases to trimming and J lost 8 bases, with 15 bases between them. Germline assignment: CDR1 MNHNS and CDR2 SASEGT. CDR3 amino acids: CASSELFRGGGYTF. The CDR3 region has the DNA TGTGCCAGCAGTGAATTGTTCAGGGGAGGGGGCTACACCTTC.

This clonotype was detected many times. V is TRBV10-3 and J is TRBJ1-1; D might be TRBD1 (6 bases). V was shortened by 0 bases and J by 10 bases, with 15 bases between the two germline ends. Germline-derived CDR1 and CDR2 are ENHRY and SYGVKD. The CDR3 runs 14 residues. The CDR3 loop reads CAISESGQWVGAFF. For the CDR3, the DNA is TGTGCCATCAGTGAGTCAGGACAGTGGGTTGGAGCTTTCTTT.

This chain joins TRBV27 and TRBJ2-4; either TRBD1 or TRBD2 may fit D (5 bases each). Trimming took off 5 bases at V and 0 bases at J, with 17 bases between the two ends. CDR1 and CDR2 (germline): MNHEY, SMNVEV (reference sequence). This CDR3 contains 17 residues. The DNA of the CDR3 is TGTGCCAGCAGTCCCCGTTCGGGGCGAGTAGCCAAAAACATTCAGTACTTC. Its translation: CASSPRSGRVAKNIQYF.

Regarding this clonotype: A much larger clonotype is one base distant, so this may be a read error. CDR3 loop: CASRLVGGPQETQYF. CDR3 nucleotides: TGCGCCAGCAGGTTGGTAGGGGGGCCCCAAGAGACCCAGTACTTC. The gene calls are TRBV5-1 and TRBJ2-5; D could derive from TRBD1 or TRBD2 (6 bases each). Germline V gene data show CDR1 as SGHRS and CDR2 as YFSETQ. This CDR3 contains 15 residues.

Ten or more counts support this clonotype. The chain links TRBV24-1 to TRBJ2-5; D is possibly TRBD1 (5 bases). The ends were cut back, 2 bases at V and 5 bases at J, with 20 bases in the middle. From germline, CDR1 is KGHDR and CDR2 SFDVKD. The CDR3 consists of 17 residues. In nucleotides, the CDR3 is TGTGCCACCAGTGATTCCCGGAGTAGGGGCCTCCGGGAGACCCAGTACTTC. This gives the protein CATSDSRSRGLRETQYF.

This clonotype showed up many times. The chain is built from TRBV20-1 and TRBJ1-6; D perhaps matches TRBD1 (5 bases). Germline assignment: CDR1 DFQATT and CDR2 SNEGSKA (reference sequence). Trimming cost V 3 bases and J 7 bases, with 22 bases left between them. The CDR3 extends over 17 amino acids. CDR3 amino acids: CSASWGTARTVNSPLHF. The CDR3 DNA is TGCAGTGCTAGCTGGGGGACTGCCCGAACAGTAAATTCACCCCTCCACTTT.